This entry lists 30 T cell receptor beta chains sequenced from one sample in a study of blood T cells in healthy people across ages. A second PCR of 7 to 11 cycles used a sample-barcoded 5' primer and a J-beta primer mix. TCRdb re-analysed the 5' RACE reads in MiXCR, keeping a single row per CDR3 protein. The data hold 870,000 or so distinct CDR3 sequences, with less than 35% observed a single time. The material sequenced was blood. The receptor source for this set is an elderly woman in good health.

A few counts support this clonotype. The chain couples TRBV6-2 or TRBV6-3 to TRBJ2-2; 8 bases map to TRBD1. The V segment lost 5 bases and the J segment 3 bases; nucleotides outside the gene matches: 8. CDR1 and CDR2 from the germline V gene are MNHEY and SVGEGT. The CDR3 has 16 residues. This CDR3 is CASSTRQGKDTGELFF. CDR3 nucleotide sequence: TGTGCCAGCAGTACGCGACAGGGGAAGGACACCGGGGAGCTGTTTTTT.

On this clonotype: A clone one base away is much larger, so this may be a read error. The chain is built from TRBV12-3 or TRBV12-4 and TRBJ2-6; 10 bases match TRBD1. This CDR3 region has 17 residues. The CDR3 coding sequence is TGTGCCAGCTGCCCTGGACAGGGGGATTCTGGGGCCAACGTCCGGACTTTC. It encodes CASCPGQGDSGANVRTF.

About this clonotype itself: A read error may be the cause here, since a much bigger clone is one base away. The gene calls are TRBV24-1 and TRBJ2-5; 10 nucleotides line up with TRBD1. CDR1 KGHDR and CDR2 SFDVKD come from the germline V gene. The CDR3 is 16 residues long. DNA of the CDR3: TGTGCCACCAGTGACCCCGGGACAGGGGATCGAGAGACCCGGTACTTC. Translating it yields CATSDPGTGDRETRYF.

This clonotype turned up a few times. The chain recombines TRBV3-1 with TRBJ2-5, with D possibly TRBD2 on 6 matching bases. The CDR3 runs 14 residues. In germline, CDR1 is LGHDT, CDR2 YNNKEL (reference sequence). Trimming removed 2 bases at V and 0 bases at J, with 7 bases between. The CDR3 loop reads CASSQPGDQETQYF. CDR3 nucleotide sequence: TGTGCCAGCAGCCAACCGGGGGACCAAGAGACCCAGTACTTC.

Comment on this clonotype: It may be a read error: a sequence one base away is much more abundant. The genes are TRBV12-3 or TRBV12-4 and TRBJ1-2; no clear D. Between the trimmed V and J ends, which lost 2 bases and 8 bases, there was a span of 18 bases. There are 15 residues in the CDR3. The CDR3 DNA sequence: TGTGCCAGCAGTTTACACGGACGGCCACGGGGAGGCTACACCTTC. This gives the protein CASSLHGRPRGGYTF.

This sequence joins TRBV6-5 and TRBJ2-3; TRBD1 aligns across 7 bases. V gave up 4 bases and J gave up 0 bases; unmatched junction bases: 4. The germline gives CDR1 MNHEY, CDR2 SVGAGI. The CDR3 covers 15 residues. In DNA, the CDR3 is TGTGCCAGCAGTTCCACGGGACAGAGCACAGATACGCAGTATTTT. This translates into CASSSTGQSTDTQYF.

The table lists this clonotype with many counts. This chain connects TRBV7-2 to TRBJ2-7, with D perhaps TRBD1 or TRBD2 (5 bases each). This CDR3 contains 15 residues. Germline loops: CDR1 SGHTA, CDR2 FQGNSA. Between the trimmed V and J ends, which lost 1 base and 0 bases, there was a span of 10 bases. In DNA form, the CDR3 reads TGTGCCAGCAGCTTAGGAGGGGCGGTCTCCTACGAGCAGTACTTC. This sequence encodes CASSLGGAVSYEQYF.

This chain joins TRBV4-2 and TRBJ2-1; 11 bases line up with TRBD2. The CDR3 loop spans 17 amino acids. Trimming took 4 bases from V and 6 from J; bases not matched to a gene: 11. The germline V gene has CDR1 LGHNA and CDR2 YNFKEQ. The CDR3 protein is CASSPIATSGRSNEQFF. DNA for the CDR3: TGTGCCAGCAGCCCGATCGCCACTAGCGGGAGAAGCAATGAGCAGTTCTTC.

This clonotype was counted once. One end of the junction fails to match germline, which may point to a read error. The chain has TRBV3-1 and TRBJ2-3, with 10 bases aligning to TRBD1. Germline V CDR1 and CDR2: LGHDT, YNNKEL (reference sequence). The CDR3 extends over 16 amino acids. In DNA form, the CDR3 reads TGTGCCAGCAGCCAAGATTCTGGGACAGGGGAGGGATACGCAGTATTT. It specifies CASSQDSGTGEGYAVF.

As regards this clonotype: A clone one base away is much larger, so this may be a read error. The J gene is TRBJ2-1, the V gene TRBV3-1; 8 bases are shared with TRBD2. Germline V gene lookup returns CDR1 LGHDT and CDR2 YNNKEL (reference sequence). The CDR3 runs 15 residues. CDR3 in amino acids: CTSSLRGGRSDEQFF. The CDR3 bases are TGTACCAGCAGCTTACGGGGGGGCCGTTCCGATGAGCAGTTCTTC.

This clonotype was recorded once. One end of the junction is discordant with germline, which a read error may explain. The rearrangement uses TRBV5-1 and TRBJ2-1; 11 nucleotides agree with TRBD1. The J call may be in error: the DNA end matches TRBJ2-7 better. This CDR3 has 15 residues. Germline lookup yields CDR1 SGHRS and CDR2 YFSETQ. Here the CDR3 DNA reads TGCGTCAGCAGCCCAGGACAGGGGGCTTTGGGTGAGCAGTACTTC. Its protein is CVSSPGQGALGEQYF.

The chain couples TRBV2 to TRBJ1-1; D is unresolved. The CDR3 runs to 14 residues. V lost 7 bases and J lost 2, with 14 bases in between. Germline CDR1 SNHLY, CDR2 FYNNEI. The DNA of the CDR3 is TGTGCCAGCAATGATGGCCAGGCAAACACTGAAGCTTTCTTT. Its translation: CASNDGQANTEAFF.

This clonotype appeared a few times. One end of the junction varies from germline; a read error may be responsible. The chain joins TRBV10-3 to TRBJ2-7, with D unresolved. The CDR3 runs 14 residues. CDR1 ENHRY and CDR2 SYGVKD come from the germline V gene. The CDR3 region is CATSDGRNSYEQYF. The DNA for the CDR3 is TGTGCCACCAGTGACGGACGGAACTCCTACGAGCAGTACTTC.

This clonotype occurred many times. The genes are TRBV3-1 and TRBJ2-1; 8 bases fit TRBD2. Germline-derived CDR1 and CDR2 are LGHDT and YNNKEL (reference sequence). Trimming cost V 4 bases and J 9 bases; bases outside gene matches: 8. This CDR3 spans 14 amino acids. The CDR3 here is CASSPNGGAAEQFF. As DNA, the CDR3 is TGTGCCAGCAGCCCAAACGGGGGGGCAGCTGAGCAGTTCTTC.

This clonotype was observed at least ten times. This chain connects TRBV6-6 to TRBJ2-5; 7 positions match TRBD1. Germline-derived CDR1 and CDR2 are MNHNY and SVGAGI (reference sequence). The CDR3 is 12 residues long. V lost 6 bases, J lost 2 bases, and 0 bases stayed unmatched. The CDR3 is CASRTGQETQYF. Here the CDR3 DNA reads TGTGCCAGCAGGACAGGGCAAGAGACCCAGTACTTC.

This clonotype showed up many times. The rearrangement joins TRBV2 to TRBJ2-1; 7 positions match TRBD2. J gave up 8 bases and V 7 bases, and 8 bases lay outside the gene matches. From germline, CDR1 is SNHLY and CDR2 FYNNEI. CDR3 length: 13 amino acids. The CDR3 loop is CASTLGGWYEQFF. CDR3 sequence (DNA): TGTGCCAGCACCCTGGGGGGGTGGTATGAGCAGTTCTTC.

In DNA, the CDR3 is TGTGCCACCAGACCCCGGGCTCTAGACAATGAGCAGTTCTTC. It encodes CATRPRALDNEQFF. This sequence joins TRBV15 and TRBJ2-1; D remains unclear. CDR3 size: 14 residues. Germline V gives CDR1 LNHNV, CDR2 YYDKDF (reference sequence). Trimming took 6 bases from V and 5 from J, leaving 14 bases between them.

In this sample, this clonotype turned up many times. V is TRBV10-3 and J is TRBJ1-2; TRBD1 agrees at 11 bases. Trimming cost V 5 bases and J 3 bases; bases outside gene matches: 20. Germline CDR1 ENHRY, CDR2 SYGVKD. CDR3 size: 20 residues. CDR3 DNA: TGTGCCATCAGTAGAATAACGACCGGGACAGGGGGAGGTCAGGACTATGGCTACACCTTC. This encodes CAISRITTGTGGGQDYGYTF.

This clonotype was seen a handful of times. The V and J genes are TRBV10-2 and TRBJ1-6; no firm D call. The CDR3 has 15 residues. Trimming removed 6 bases from V and 5 bases from J, with 14 bases in between. The germline V gene has CDR1 WSHSY and CDR2 SAAADI. The CDR3 nucleotides are TGCGCCAGCAGGTTGGATCCGAGGGATAATTCACCCCTCCACTTT. Translating gives CASRLDPRDNSPLHF.

The chain recombines TRBV27 with TRBJ2-3; D is unclear. Germline V gene data show CDR1 as MNHEY and CDR2 as SMNVEV (reference sequence). The CDR3 consists of 15 residues. V was cut by 8 bases and J by 5 bases, with 20 bases left in between. The DNA of the CDR3 is TGTGCCAGCCGATCCGATCTACCAAGGAAAGATACGCAGTATTTT. Protein: CASRSDLPRKDTQYF.

In its sample, this clonotype was seen many times. The gene calls are TRBV20-1 and TRBJ2-7; D remains ambiguous. Trimming removed 0 bases at V and 5 bases at J, with 17 bases between. The CDR3 is 15 amino acids. Germline-derived CDR1 and CDR2 are DFQATT and SNEGSKA (reference sequence). CDR3 nucleotide sequence: TGCAGTGCTAGAGATAACATATGGAGTTCCCACGAGCAGTACTTC. Translating gives CSARDNIWSSHEQYF.

This rearrangement joins TRBV20-1 to TRBJ1-1; 8 bases map to TRBD1. The V gene end was trimmed by 3 bases and the J gene end by 5 bases; junction bases not matched to a gene: 11. Germline values: CDR1 DFQATT, CDR2 SNEGSKA (reference sequence). There are 15 residues in the CDR3. CDR3 nucleotide sequence: TGCAGTGCTAGTCCCGGGACAGGCCTAGGGACTGAAGCTTTCTTT. Residues: CSASPGTGLGTEAFF.

V and J are TRBV11-2 and TRBJ1-3, with unresolved D. This CDR3 comprises 17 residues. V dropped 1 base and J dropped 4 bases, with 17 bases sitting between them. Germline CDR1 is SGHAT and CDR2 is FQNNGV. The CDR3 loop is CASSLVFRRTPGNTIYF. CDR3 nucleotide sequence: TGTGCCAGCAGCTTAGTCTTTCGCCGAACCCCCGGAAACACCATATATTTT.

This clonotype has more than one count but fewer than ten. The chain carries TRBV12-3 or TRBV12-4 and TRBJ2-2; TRBD2 might be the D (6 bases). The CDR3 consists of 15 residues. The V gene lost 4 bases and the J gene lost 5 bases, with 14 bases spanning the gap. The DNA for the CDR3 is TGTGCCAGCAGTTCTCGGGGGTCAGCGACCGGGGAGCTGTTTTTT. Its translation is CASSSRGSATGELFF.

V usage is TRBV7-2 and J usage is TRBJ1-1; no clear D. In germline, CDR1 is SGHTA, CDR2 FQGNSA. The CDR3 sequence is 11 residues long. Deletions cut 5 bases from V and 5 bases from J, with 6 bases between. The CDR3 nucleotides are TGTGCCAGCAGCCCGTGGACTGAAGCTTTCTTT. Translating gives CASSPWTEAFF.

The chain recombines TRBV30 with TRBJ2-3, with D maybe TRBD2 (6 bases). The V and J ends lost 1 base and 3 bases respectively, with 14 bases between them. CDR1 is GTSNPN, CDR2 SVGIG, per germline (reference sequence). This CDR3 comprises 15 residues. Written as DNA, the CDR3 is TGTGCCTGGAGTGGGAAAGGGGCGGGGACAGATACGCAGTATTTT. This translates into CAWSGKGAGTDTQYF.

This clonotype was seen many times. The chain employs TRBV6-6 and TRBJ2-7; TRBD1 might be the D (6 bases). Germline V gene data show CDR1 as MNHNY and CDR2 as SVGAGI (reference sequence). Trimming left V 4 bases short and J 1 base short, with 11 bases between. The CDR3 is made up of 14 amino acids. CDR3 region: CASSSLGTSYEQYF. CDR3 coding DNA: TGTGCCAGCAGTTCTTTAGGGACATCCTACGAGCAGTACTTC.

This clonotype was picked up many times. The CDR3 sequence is CATSSRNLKLFF. The CDR3, as DNA: TGTGCCACCAGCAGCCGAAATCTCAAACTGTTTTTT. The chain employs TRBV15 and TRBJ1-4, with D unclear. Germline values: CDR1 LNHNV, CDR2 YYDKDF (reference sequence). CDR3 length equals 12 residues. The V gene lost 3 bases and the J gene lost 11 bases, with 10 bases spanning the gap.

The table lists this clonotype with many counts. In DNA, the CDR3 is TGTGCCAGCAGCTTGGGGGCTAGCGGTGCACCCTACGAGCAGTACTTC. Translated: CASSLGASGAPYEQYF. The rearrangement joins TRBV7-2 to TRBJ2-7; D may be TRBD2 (7 bases). Germline V CDR1 and CDR2: SGHTA, FQGNSA. The CDR3 covers 16 residues. V gave up 3 bases and J gave up 2 bases, with 17 bases separating them.

This clonotype came up many times. The V gene is TRBV7-9, the J gene TRBJ1-5; 10 bases match TRBD1. The CDR3 is 15 amino acids. V gave up 4 bases and J gave up 4 bases; unmatched junction bases: 4. CDR1 is SEHNR and CDR2 is FQNEAQ in the germline V gene (reference sequence). The CDR3 DNA sequence: TGTGCCAGCAGCTCGACAGGGGGCGTAAATCAGCCCCAGCATTTT. Its protein product is CASSSTGGVNQPQHF.